A selection of T cell receptor beta chains follows, all from one sample in a study of a mutant IDH1 vaccine in newly diagnosed glioma. Only in-frame clones appear in the TCRdb table, and some are missing; sequencing was by immunoSEQ multiplex PCR. The table lists some 37,000 clones, about 84% of them singletons, with around 5.2% in the top ten. These TCRs' antigens remain unknown. The sample here was PBMCs, taken from a glioma patient whose treatment included an IDH1 peptide vaccine. These receptors were collected from a man in his forties with glioma. Both conserved end residues are part of each CDR3. The D gene is left open where the match is weak. A row's size may be missing; if present it is once, few, many or a size class.

-,TRBD1,TRBV30,TRBJ2-3,TGTGCCCGGGGCGAGGGGGCACATCATACGCAGTATTTT,CARGEGAHHTQYF
once,-,TRBV6-5,TRBJ1-6,TGTGCCAGCTGCCGCAAAGACTCCTATAATTCACCCCTCCACTTT,CASCRKDSYNSPLHF
-,-,TRBV27,TRBJ1-2,TGTGCCAGCAGGGGGTACGGGAACTATGGCTACACCTTC,CASRGYGNYGYTF
few,-,TRBV7-8,TRBJ1-1,TGTGCCAGCAGCTTAGAGGGGAGGGGTGGCACTGAAGCTTTCTTT,CASSLEGRGGTEAFF
-,TRBD1,TRBV2,TRBJ1-5,TGTGCCAGCAGTAACGGACAGGGAGGCAATCAGCCCCAGCATTTT,CASSNGQGGNQPQHF
-,-,TRBV7-8,TRBJ2-4,TGTGCCAGCAGCCACAACCGTAGCAAAAACATTCAGTACTTC,CASSHNRSKNIQYF
-,-,TRBV4-1,TRBJ2-2,TGCGCCAGCAGCCAACTGAGCATCCTTGGGGTAGGCACCGGGGAGCTGTTTTTT,CASSQLSILGVGTGELFF
-,-,TRBV19,TRBJ1-1,TGTGCCAGTAGGGGGGAGGACAATCCGAACACTGAAGCTTTCTTT,CASRGEDNPNTEAFF
-,-,TRBV6-1,TRBJ1-1,TGTGCCAGCAGTGAAGCGCGGGGGCGGGAAGCTTTCTTT,CASSEARGREAFF
few,TRBD1,TRBV6-5,TRBJ1-5,TGTGCCAGCAGCCCCGGGACAGGGAGCAATCAGCCCCAGCATTTT,CASSPGTGSNQPQHF
few,-,TRBV5-1,TRBJ2-5,TGCGCCAGCAGACCCGGACGGAGTGAAGAGACCCAGTACTTC,CASRPGRSEETQYF
few,-,TRBV19,TRBJ1-6,TGTGCCAGTAGCCGGACTTCCTCGGGTTCACCCCTCCACTTT,CASSRTSSGSPLHF
-,-,TRBV15,TRBJ2-7,TGTGCCACCAGCAGAGATCGAGTAGGGGGCTACGAGCAGTACTTC,CATSRDRVGGYEQYF
-,TRBD2,TRBV9,TRBJ2-4,TGTGCCAGCAGCGTAGGACGGACTAGCGCTACCAACATTCAGTACTTC,CASSVGRTSATNIQYF
few,-,TRBV5-1,TRBJ2-7,TGCGCCAGCAGCTTGGTAGTACAGCCATACGAGCAGTACTTC,CASSLVVQPYEQYF
few,-,TRBV18,TRBJ1-5,TGTGCCAGCTCTACGGATCTTAATAGCAATCAGCCCCAGCATTTT,CASSTDLNSNQPQHF
-,-,TRBV30,TRBJ1-6,TGTGCCTGGAGTACGGACTACGCTGGGCCCCTCCACTTT,CAWSTDYAGPLHF
few,-,TRBV27,TRBJ1-1,TGTGCCAGCAGTTTATCATATAGTGGGGTAAACACTGAAGCTTTCTTT,CASSLSYSGVNTEAFF
-,-,TRBV2,TRBJ1-5,TGTGCCATTCAGGCCTATAGCAATCAGCCCCAGCATTTT,CAIQAYSNQPQHF
-,TRBD2,TRBV4-1,TRBJ2-2,TGCGCCAGCAGCCAAGGGGCGGGGGGGAGCGGGGAGCTGTTTTTT,CASSQGAGGSGELFF
-,-,TRBV14,TRBJ2-5,TGTGCCAGCAGCCTAATCTTCGGCGAGACCCAGTACTTC,CASSLIFGETQYF
-,TRBD1,TRBV7-9,TRBJ1-5,TGTGCCAGCAGCCGGACAGGGGGAGAGAGCAATCAGCCCCAGCATTTT,CASSRTGGESNQPQHF
-,TRBD2,TRBV30,TRBJ2-5,TGTGCCTGGAGTGTGGGGACTAGCGGGGGCGAGACCCAGTACTTC,CAWSVGTSGGETQYF
-,-,TRBV9,TRBJ1-1,TGTGCCAGCAGCCGCATGACGGGGCAGTTTGGGGGAACCACTGAAGCTTTCTTT,CASSRMTGQFGGTTEAFF
-,TRBD1,TRBV5-4,TRBJ2-7,TGTGCCAGCAGCAAGCCCGACCAGGGGGACTACGAGCAGTACTTC,CASSKPDQGDYEQYF
-,TRBD1,TRBV7-2,TRBJ1-6,TGTGCCAGCAGCTCCTGGACAGGGGACTCACCCCTCCACTTT,CASSSWTGDSPLHF
-,-,TRBV12-5,TRBJ2-7,TGTGCTAGTGGTTTGGGGTCTAATACGGGGGAGCAGTACTTC,CASGLGSNTGEQYF
-,-,TRBV5-1,TRBJ2-5,TGCGCCAGCAGAATAACAGCTCAAGAGACCCAGTACTTC,CASRITAQETQYF
-,-,TRBV18,TRBJ2-7,TGTGCCAGCTCACCAGGGACCGTCTTGGCCGAGCAGTACTTC,CASSPGTVLAEQYF
few,-,TRBV2,TRBJ1-1,TGTGCCAGCAGTGAAAGGCGTATCAGTGAAGCTTTCTTT,CASSERRISEAFF
-,TRBD1,TRBV4-1,TRBJ1-4,TGCGCCAGCGGACGGGACAGGGGGCCCGAAAAACTGTTTTTT,CASGRDRGPEKLFF
-,-,TRBV4-2,TRBJ1-2,TGTGCCAGCAGCCAAGGCACGCTGAACTATGGCTACACCTTC,CASSQGTLNYGYTF
-,TRBD1,TRBV6-6,TRBJ2-7,TGTGCCAGCACCGGACAGGGCTACGAGCAGTACTTC,CASTGQGYEQYF
-,-,TRBV30,TRBJ1-6,TGTGCCTGGACCCCGGGCTCCTATAATTCACCCCTCCACTTT,CAWTPGSYNSPLHF
-,-,TRBV7-2,TRBJ2-4,TGTGCCAGCAGCCCGGCCGGGACATGGAACATTCAGTACTTC,CASSPAGTWNIQYF
-,-,TRBV20-1,TRBJ1-1,TGCAGTGCTGGGAGAGACACTGAAGCTTTCTTT,CSAGRDTEAFF
-,-,TRBV7-8,TRBJ1-2,TGTGCCAGCAGCTTAGGGGGGCTCTATGGCTACACCTTC,CASSLGGLYGYTF
-,-,TRBV11-1,TRBJ1-1,TGTGCCAGCAGCCCGACACTCATGAACACTGAAGCTTTCTTT,CASSPTLMNTEAFF
-,-,TRBV21-1,TRBJ1-1,TGTGCCAGCAGCAAAGGGCAGGGTGGTGAAGCTTTCTTT,CASSKGQGGEAFF
-,-,TRBV6-5,TRBJ1-2,TGTGCCAGCAGTTACGGGACGGGGAACTATGGCTACACCTTC,CASSYGTGNYGYTF
once,-,TRBV5-6,TRBJ1-2,TGTGCCAGCAGCTTGCGACCGGGTCCAGGAGGCTACACCTTC,CASSLRPGPGGYTF
-,TRBD1,TRBV7-2,TRBJ2-7,TGTGCCAGCAGCTTCGGGACAGGGGGCGAGCAGTACTTC,CASSFGTGGEQYF
-,-,TRBV21-1,TRBJ1-3,TGTGCCAGCAGCAATGGTCGGAAAAAACCCTCTGGAAACACCATATATTTT,CASSNGRKKPSGNTIYF
-,-,TRBV10-1,TRBJ1-1,TGCGCCAGCACCTTTGGGATTGGCACTGAAGCTTTCTTT,CASTFGIGTEAFF
-,TRBD1,TRBV2,TRBJ2-1,TGTGCCAGCAGCCTGGGACAGCGAGGCGATGAGCAGTTCTTC,CASSLGQRGDEQFF
few,-,TRBV27,TRBJ1-5,TGTGCCAGCACCGCAAGGACCCGAGCTCATCATCAGCCCCAGCATTTT,CASTARTRAHHQPQHF
-,-,TRBV30,TRBJ1-1,TGTGCCTGGAGTAGGGGAAGGCCTGAAGCTTTCTTT,CAWSRGRPEAFF
-,TRBD1,TRBV18,TRBJ1-1,TGTGCCAGCTCACCTCTAGCCGCAGGGGGGTTTAACACTGAAGCTTTCTTT,CASSPLAAGGFNTEAFF
-,-,TRBV7-6,TRBJ2-2,TGTGCCAGCAGCTCCCCTAGGTCGCGAACCGGGGAGCTGTTTTTT,CASSSPRSRTGELFF
-,-,TRBV7-6,TRBJ2-2,TGTGCCAGCAGCTTTGTGGGGGACACCGGGGAGCTGTTTTTT,CASSFVGDTGELFF
-,-,TRBV5-4,TRBJ2-7,TGTGCCAGCAGCTTGCTTGAAGCGTCTGGTGAGCAGTACTTC,CASSLLEASGEQYF
-,-,TRBV6-5,TRBJ2-6,TGTGCCAGCAGCCCTTACTCTGGGGCCAACGTCCTGACTTTC,CASSPYSGANVLTF
-,TRBD2,TRBV9,TRBJ2-3,TGTGCCAGCAGCGTAGGGGGTAGCGGGGGGACAGATACGCAGTATTTT,CASSVGGSGGTDTQYF